The 18 T cell receptor beta chains in this list originate from one sample, sequenced in a study of blood T cell repertoires in COVID-19. Profiling relied on immunoSEQ multiplex PCR, and the TCRdb table lists in-frame clones only, not all of them. The sample includes roughly 100,000 clones, under 90% seen only once; the top ten take around 15%. What was sequenced was peripheral blood. These receptors were collected from a woman between 55 and 75 years old with acute or convalescent COVID-19.

The rearrangement joins TRBV2 to TRBJ1-6; D not resolved. V gave up 5 bases and J gave up 2 bases, with 10 bases separating them. Looked up from germline, CDR1 is SNHLY and CDR2 is FYNNEI. There are 15 residues in the CDR3. CDR3 sequence (DNA): TGTGCCAGCAGTAACCAGTCACCCTATAATTCACCCCTCCACTTT. Its protein product is CASSNQSPYNSPLHF.

The CDR3 DNA is TGTGCCAGCAGCCTACAGGGAGTAGAGAACTATGGCTACACCTTC. It yields the protein CASSLQGVENYGYTF. The chain combines TRBV7-9 with TRBJ1-2; D might be TRBD1 (6 bases). This CDR3 is built from 15 residues. Germline V gene sequence: CDR1 SEHNR, CDR2 FQNEAQ (reference sequence). V was clipped by 5 bases and J by 2 bases, with 15 bases between them. Full variable domain (outside the CDR3, taken from reference TRBV7-9 and TRBJ1-2): DTGVSQNPRHKITKRGQNVTFRCDPISEHNRLYWYRQTLGQGPEFLTYFQNEAQLEKSRLLSDRFSAERPKGSFSTLEIQRTEQGDSAMYLCASSLQGVENYGYTFGSGTRLTVV.

The chain links TRBV6-6 to TRBJ1-5, with a possible D match to TRBD1 (6 bases). Germline CDR1 MNHNY, CDR2 SVGAGI (reference sequence). The CDR3 has 14 residues. Trimming removed 5 bases from V and 0 bases from J, with 8 bases in between. In DNA, the CDR3 is TGTGCCAGCAGTCCGACAGGTAGCAATCAGCCCCAGCATTTT. Its translation is CASSPTGSNQPQHF.

The chain uses TRBV5-1 and TRBJ2-2; a possible D gene is TRBD1 (6 bases). This CDR3 spans 15 amino acids. V shed 0 bases and J shed 5 bases, with 11 bases lying between them. CDR1 and CDR2 (germline): SGHRS, YFSETQ. CDR3 in DNA: TGCGCCAGCAGCTTGGGATTAACAGGGACCGGGGAGCTGTTTTTT. It codes for CASSLGLTGTGELFF.

The rearrangement uses TRBV11-2 and TRBJ2-3; 9 bases agree with TRBD2. The CDR3 sequence is 14 residues long. In germline, CDR1 is SGHAT, CDR2 FQNNGV. J was trimmed by 2 bases and V by 6 bases; bases with no gene match: 3. This CDR3 is CASRIAGATDTQYF. In DNA form, the CDR3 reads TGTGCCAGCAGGATAGCGGGGGCCACAGATACGCAGTATTTT.

The rearrangement uses TRBV1 and TRBJ2-3; no DNA check was done on the table's D call, TRBD1. TRBV1 is a pseudogene locus. The length of the CDR3 is 13 residues. CDR3 sequence: CTSSLAYTDTQYF. CDR3 bases: TGCACCAGCAGCCTGGCTTACACAGATACGCAGTATTTT.

The V and J genes are TRBV7-6 and TRBJ2-6, with no clear D. Germline values: CDR1 SGHVS, CDR2 FNYEAQ. The germline V and J ends were trimmed by 1 base and 9 bases, with 13 bases remaining between them. There are 15 residues in the CDR3. DNA of the CDR3: TGTGCCAGCAGCTTAGACCCCAGTTCGGGCAACGTCCTGACTTTC. Its protein is CASSLDPSSGNVLTF.

The J gene is TRBJ1-5, the V gene TRBV7-8, with no clear D. The CDR3 runs to 14 residues. Germline loops: CDR1 SGHVS, CDR2 FQNEAQ. Trimming took off 7 bases at V and 8 bases at J, with 18 bases between the two ends. In DNA, the CDR3 is TGTGCCAGCACCCGCAGCCAACACGGGGAGCCCCAGCATTTT. Protein: CASTRSQHGEPQHF. The full variable domain, in which reference TRBV7-8 and TRBJ1-5 provide the parts outside the CDR3, is GAGVSQSPRYKVAKRGQDVALRCDPISGHVSLFWYQQALGQGPEFLTYFQNEAQLDKSGLPSDRFFAERPEGSVSTLKIQRTQQEDSAVYLCASTRSQHGEPQHFGDGTRLSIL.

This clone was detected a few times. The same CDR3 also results from other DNA sequences found in this sample. This sequence joins TRBV18 and TRBJ1-1; 9 nucleotides agree with TRBD1. With V trimmed by 3 bases and J by 5 bases, 1 base remained unmatched. The V gene's germline CDR1 is KGHSH and CDR2 LQKENI. This CDR3 is built from 13 residues. The CDR3: CASSPGQGTEAFF. CDR3 coding DNA: TGTGCCAGCTCACCTGGACAGGGGACTGAAGCTTTCTTT.

The chain carries TRBV7-9 and TRBJ2-5; D is ambiguous. The length of the CDR3 is 15 residues. Germline V lookup: CDR1 SEHNR, CDR2 FQNEAQ (reference sequence). V lost 1 base, J lost 1 base, and 10 bases lay in between. The CDR3 DNA sequence: TGTGCCAGCAGCTTAGGTCTCCCAGGCCAAGAGACCCAGTACTTC. Amino acids: CASSLGLPGQETQYF.

The chain is built from TRBV25-1 and TRBJ1-1; perhaps TRBD1 as D (6 bases). The CDR3 runs to 13 residues. V dropped 4 bases and J dropped 3 bases, with 9 bases sitting between them. In germline, CDR1 is MGHDK, CDR2 SYGVNS. The CDR3 region is CASSATGDTEAFF. The CDR3 DNA is TGTGCCAGCAGTGCGACAGGCGACACTGAAGCTTTCTTT.

This clone was observed a handful of times. This rearrangement joins TRBV19 to TRBJ1-5, with D possibly matching TRBD1 (5 bases). The CDR3 contains 15 residues. V lost 3 bases and J 4 bases, leaving 13 bases between the germline ends. Germline CDR1 and CDR2: LNHDA and SQIVND (reference sequence). This CDR3 is CASSIQTVTNQPQHF. The CDR3 DNA reads TGTGCCAGTAGTATTCAGACAGTAACTAATCAGCCCCAGCATTTT.

This clone was seen just once. The chain links TRBV9 to TRBJ1-4; D gene uncertain. This CDR3 is built from 16 residues. The V end was cut by 0 bases, the J end by 8 bases, with 17 bases between. Germline V gene lookup returns CDR1 SGDLS and CDR2 YYNGEE. The DNA of the CDR3 is TGTGCCAGCAGCGTAGCGCCCGGGTCAGTCGGGGAAAAACTGTTTTTT. Translation gives CASSVAPGSVGEKLFF. Complete variable domain (other parts from reference TRBV9 and TRBJ1-4): DSGVTQTPKHLITATGQRVTLRCSPRSGDLSVYWYQQSLDQGLQFLIQYYNGEERAKGNILERFSAQQFPDLHSELNLSSLELGDSALYFCASSVAPGSVGEKLFFGSGTQLSVL.

The chain carries TRBV19 and TRBJ1-1; D is possibly TRBD1 (5 bases). This CDR3 is 16 amino acids long. Germline-derived CDR1 and CDR2 are LNHDA and SQIVND (reference sequence). V dropped 3 bases and J dropped 1 base, with 15 bases sitting between them. As DNA, the CDR3 is TGTGCCAGTAGTATTACCCGCGGGGCCCCGAACACTGAAGCTTTCTTT. Amino acid sequence: CASSITRGAPNTEAFF.

J is TRBJ1-1 and V is TRBV5-4; 9 bases map to TRBD1. Germline loops: CDR1 SGHNT, CDR2 YYREEE (reference sequence). The length of the CDR3 is 16 residues. V trimming: 4 bases; J trimming: 4 bases; junction bases outside the gene matches: 11. Here the CDR3 reads CASSAGQGRWGTEAFF. The CDR3 DNA is TGTGCCAGCAGCGCGGGACAGGGAAGGTGGGGCACTGAAGCTTTCTTT. Using reference TRBV5-4 and TRBJ1-1 for the parts outside the CDR3, the full variable domain is ETGVTQSPTHLIKTRGQQVTLRCSSQSGHNTVSWYQQALGQGPQFIFQYYREEENGRGNFPPRFSGLQFPNYSSELNVNALELDDSALYLCASSAGQGRWGTEAFFGQGTRLTVV.

This clone was observed once. J is TRBJ1-4 and V is TRBV25-1; 7 bases align to TRBD1. Germline values: CDR1 MGHDK, CDR2 SYGVNS. The CDR3 covers 14 residues. The V gene end was trimmed by 4 bases and the J gene end by 2 bases; junction bases not matched to a gene: 1. For the CDR3, the DNA is TGTGCCAGCAGTGTAGGGGGCACTAATGAAAAACTGTTTTTT. It codes for CASSVGGTNEKLFF.

The V call is TRBV6-5, the J call TRBJ1-2, with 8 bases fitting TRBD1. The germline gives CDR1 MNHEY, CDR2 SVGAGI. This CDR3 spans 14 amino acids. The J segment lost 5 bases and the V segment lost 8 bases, leaving 10 bases of the junction unmatched. The CDR3 here is CASSGATGEYGYTF. Here the CDR3 DNA reads TGTGCCAGCTCTGGGGCGACAGGGGAGTATGGCTACACCTTC.

This clone was counted a single time. The chain combines TRBV7-9 with TRBJ2-3; TRBD1 aligns across 8 bases. The V gene end was trimmed by 4 bases and the J gene end by 6 bases; junction bases not matched to a gene: 6. Per germline, CDR1 SEHNR and CDR2 FQNEAQ (reference sequence). This CDR3 has 14 amino acids. Here the CDR3 DNA reads TGTGCCAGCAGCTCAACGACAGGGGAGGATACGCAGTATTTT. This codes for CASSSTTGEDTQYF.